This T cell receptor (beta chain) stems from a study of CD8 T cells in ankylosing spondylitis. From the 5' RACE reads, TCRdb called clonotypes with MiXCR, one entry per CDR3 protein. The repertoire holds fewer than 350,000 distinct CDR3 sequences, with around a tenth as singletons. Study-wide results and limits: In synovial fluid and blood from reactive arthritis, some motif variants were previously reported. Reportedly, significant enrichment of disease-linked clones occurred in matched ankylosing spondylitis synovial fluid.

This clonotype has at least ten counts. The antigen remains unidentified. Trimming cost V 3 bases and J 8 bases, with 13 bases left between them. The CDR3 is made up of 14 amino acids. CDR1 LNHDA and CDR2 SQIVND come from the germline V gene (reference sequence). The chain links TRBV19 to TRBJ1-4; D call uncertain. Sequencing was performed on blood, either unsorted or a sorted T cell fraction (not recorded which). This receptor was obtained from a female donor with ankylosing spondylitis or in good health (not recorded which). CDR3 in amino acids: CASSIWSSDEKLFF. DNA for the CDR3: TGTGCCAGTAGTATTTGGAGTTCCGACGAAAAACTGTTTTTT.